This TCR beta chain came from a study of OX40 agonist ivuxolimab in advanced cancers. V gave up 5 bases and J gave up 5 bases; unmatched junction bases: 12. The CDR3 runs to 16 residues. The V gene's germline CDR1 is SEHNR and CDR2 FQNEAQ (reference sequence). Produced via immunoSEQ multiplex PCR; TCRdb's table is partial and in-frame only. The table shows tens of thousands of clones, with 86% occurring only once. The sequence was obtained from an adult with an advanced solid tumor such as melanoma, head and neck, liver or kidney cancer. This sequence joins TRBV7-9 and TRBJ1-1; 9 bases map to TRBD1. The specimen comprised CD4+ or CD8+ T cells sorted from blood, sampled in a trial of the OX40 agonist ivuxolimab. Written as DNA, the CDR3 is TGTGCCAGCAGCGCCCCGGGACAGGGAGGAGGAACTGAAGCTTTCTTT. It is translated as CASSAPGQGGGTEAFF.